This T cell receptor (beta chain) was documented in a study of T cell responses to AZD1222 COVID-19 vaccine. Assay: immunoSEQ multiplex PCR; the TCRdb copy retains only in-frame clones and omits some. The data hold tens of thousands of clones, with over 80% observed a single time. The CDR3 totals 12 residues. Germline V gene data show CDR1 as GTSNPN and CDR2 as SVGIG (reference sequence). V lost 5 bases, J lost 1 base, and 8 bases lay in between. Study outcomes and limitations: At 160-218 and 743-854, vaccine-associated CD4 TCRs were dominant, and they spanned spike. The breadth and depth of Spike-specific TCRs increased once two AZD1222 doses had been given. Possibly, clonal diversity was underestimated; donors were largely white British and included more females.

Regarding this clone: Its specificity is not known.

This sequence originates from an adult who received the AZD1222 COVID-19 vaccine. The rearrangement uses TRBV30 and TRBJ1-2; maybe TRBD1 (5 bases). This specimen consisted of peripheral blood, obtained 28 days after the second AZD1222 dose. In DNA form, the CDR3 reads TGTGCCTGGGCCGGGGGTAACTATGGCTACACCTTC. Protein product: CAWAGGNYGYTF.